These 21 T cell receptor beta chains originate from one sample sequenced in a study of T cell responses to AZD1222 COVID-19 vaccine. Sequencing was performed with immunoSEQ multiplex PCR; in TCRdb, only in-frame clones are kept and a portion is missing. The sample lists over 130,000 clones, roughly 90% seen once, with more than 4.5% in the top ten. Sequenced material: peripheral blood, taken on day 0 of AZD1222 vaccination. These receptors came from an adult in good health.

CDR3 region: CASSLDRNEKLFF. In nucleotides, the CDR3 is TGTGCCAGCAGTTTAGACAGGAATGAAAAACTGTTTTTT. The V and J genes are TRBV12-3 or TRBV12-4 and TRBJ1-4; possibly TRBD1 for D (5 bases). Trimming took 1 base from V and 5 from J, leaving 5 bases between them. CDR3 length: 13 amino acids.

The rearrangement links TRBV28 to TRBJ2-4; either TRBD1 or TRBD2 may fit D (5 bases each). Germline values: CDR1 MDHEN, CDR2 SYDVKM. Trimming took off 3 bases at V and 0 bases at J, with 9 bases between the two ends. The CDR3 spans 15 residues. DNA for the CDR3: TGTGCCAGCAGTTTGAGGGGTCAAGCCAAAAACATTCAGTACTTC. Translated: CASSLRGQAKNIQYF. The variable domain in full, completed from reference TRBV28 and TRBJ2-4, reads DVKVTQSSRYLVKRTGEKVFLECVQDMDHENMFWYRQDPGLGLRLIYFSYDVKMKEKGDIPEGYSVSREKKERFSLILESASTNQTSMYLCASSLRGQAKNIQYFGAGTRLSVL.

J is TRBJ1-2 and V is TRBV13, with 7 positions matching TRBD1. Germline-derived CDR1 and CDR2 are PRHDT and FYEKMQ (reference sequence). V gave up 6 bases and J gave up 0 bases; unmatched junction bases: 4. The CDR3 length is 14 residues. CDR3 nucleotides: TGTGCCAGCAGGCATACAGGGGCTAACTATGGCTACACCTTC. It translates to CASRHTGANYGYTF.

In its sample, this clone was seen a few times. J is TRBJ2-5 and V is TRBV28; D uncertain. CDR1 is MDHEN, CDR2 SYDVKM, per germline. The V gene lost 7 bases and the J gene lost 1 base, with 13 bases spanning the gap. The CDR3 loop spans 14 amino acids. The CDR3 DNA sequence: TGTGCCAGCACCTCTACAAGGAGCCAAGAGACCCAGTACTTC. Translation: CASTSTRSQETQYF.

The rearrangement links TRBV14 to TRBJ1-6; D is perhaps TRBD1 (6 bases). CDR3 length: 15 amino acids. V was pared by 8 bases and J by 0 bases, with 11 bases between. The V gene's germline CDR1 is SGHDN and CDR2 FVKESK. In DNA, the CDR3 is TGTGCCAGCCGAGGGGGAGGCTCCTATAATTCACCCCTCCACTTT. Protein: CASRGGGSYNSPLHF.

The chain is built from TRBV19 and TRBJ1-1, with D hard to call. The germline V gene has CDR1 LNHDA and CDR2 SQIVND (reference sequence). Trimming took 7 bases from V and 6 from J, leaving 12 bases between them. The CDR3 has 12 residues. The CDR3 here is CASIGLSAEAFF. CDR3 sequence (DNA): TGTGCCAGTATTGGACTCTCCGCTGAAGCTTTCTTT.

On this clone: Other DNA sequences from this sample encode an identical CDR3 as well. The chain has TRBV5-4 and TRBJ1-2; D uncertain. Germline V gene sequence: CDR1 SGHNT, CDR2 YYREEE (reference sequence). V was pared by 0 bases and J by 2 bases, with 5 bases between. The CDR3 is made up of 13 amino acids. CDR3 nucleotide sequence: TGTGCCAGCAGCTTGGACAGAAACTATGGCTACACCTTC. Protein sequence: CASSLDRNYGYTF.

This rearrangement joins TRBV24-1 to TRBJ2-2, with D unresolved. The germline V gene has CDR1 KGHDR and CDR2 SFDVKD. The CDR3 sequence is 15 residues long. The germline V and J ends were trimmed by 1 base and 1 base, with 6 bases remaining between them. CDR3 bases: TGTGCCACCAGTGATTTCTCCCGGAACACCGGGGAGCTGTTTTTT. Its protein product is CATSDFSRNTGELFF.

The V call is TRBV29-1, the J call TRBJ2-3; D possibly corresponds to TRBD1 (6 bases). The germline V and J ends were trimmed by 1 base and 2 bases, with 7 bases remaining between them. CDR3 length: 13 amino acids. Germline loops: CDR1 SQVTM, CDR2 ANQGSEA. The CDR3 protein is CSVEGTATDTQYF. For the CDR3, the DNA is TGCAGCGTTGAAGGGACAGCCACAGATACGCAGTATTTT.

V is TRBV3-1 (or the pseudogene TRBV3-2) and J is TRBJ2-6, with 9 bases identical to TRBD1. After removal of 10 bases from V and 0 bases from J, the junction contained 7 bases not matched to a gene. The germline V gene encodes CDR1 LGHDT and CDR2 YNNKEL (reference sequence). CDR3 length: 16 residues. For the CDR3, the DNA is TGTGCCACCGGGGGACAGGGAGTCTCTGGGGCCAACGTCCTGACTTTC. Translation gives CATGGQGVSGANVLTF.

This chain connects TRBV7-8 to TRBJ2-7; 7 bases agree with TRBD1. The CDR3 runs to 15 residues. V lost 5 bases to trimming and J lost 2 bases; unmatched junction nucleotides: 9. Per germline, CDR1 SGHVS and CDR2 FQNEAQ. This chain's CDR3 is CASSPADRVPYEQYF. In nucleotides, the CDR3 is TGTGCCAGCAGCCCAGCAGACAGGGTGCCCTACGAGCAGTACTTC.

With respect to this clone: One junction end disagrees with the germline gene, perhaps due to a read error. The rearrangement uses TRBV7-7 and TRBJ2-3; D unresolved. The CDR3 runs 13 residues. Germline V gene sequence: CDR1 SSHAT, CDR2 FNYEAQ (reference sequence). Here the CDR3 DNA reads TGTGCTAGCAGCTTAAGTGAGGCAGATACGCAGTATTTT. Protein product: CASSLSEADTQYF. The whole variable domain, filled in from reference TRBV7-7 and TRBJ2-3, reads GAGVSQSPRYKVTKRGQDVTLRCDPISSHATLYWYQQALGQGPEFLTYFNYEAQPDKSGLPSDRFSAERPEGSISTLTIQRTEQRDSAMYRCASSLSEADTQYFGPGTRLTVL.

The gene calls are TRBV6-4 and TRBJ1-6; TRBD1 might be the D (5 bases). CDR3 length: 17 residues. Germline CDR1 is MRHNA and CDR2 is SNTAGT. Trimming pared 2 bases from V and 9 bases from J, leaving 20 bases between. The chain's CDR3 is CASSDEQARWVRSPLHF. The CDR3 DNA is TGTGCCAGCAGTGACGAACAGGCCAGGTGGGTTCGTTCACCCCTCCACTTT.

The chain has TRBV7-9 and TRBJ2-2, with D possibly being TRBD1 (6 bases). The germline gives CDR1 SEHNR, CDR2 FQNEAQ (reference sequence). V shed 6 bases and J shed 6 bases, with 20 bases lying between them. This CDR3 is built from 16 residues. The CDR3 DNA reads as TGTGCCAGCAGACCCACAGGGATCGGGTTTCCCGGGGAGCTGTTTTTT. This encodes CASRPTGIGFPGELFF.

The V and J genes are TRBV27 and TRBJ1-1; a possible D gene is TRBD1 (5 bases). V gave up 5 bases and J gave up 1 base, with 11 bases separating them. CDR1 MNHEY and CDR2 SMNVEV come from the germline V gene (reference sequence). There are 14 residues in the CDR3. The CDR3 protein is CASSLVGGNTEAFF. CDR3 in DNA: TGTGCCAGCAGTCTCGTTGGGGGGAACACTGAAGCTTTCTTT.

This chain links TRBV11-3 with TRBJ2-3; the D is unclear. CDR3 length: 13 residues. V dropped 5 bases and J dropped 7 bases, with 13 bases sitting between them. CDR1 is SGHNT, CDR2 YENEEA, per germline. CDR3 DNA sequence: TGTGCCAGCAGCCAAACAAGGGATAATACGCAGTATTTT. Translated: CASSQTRDNTQYF.

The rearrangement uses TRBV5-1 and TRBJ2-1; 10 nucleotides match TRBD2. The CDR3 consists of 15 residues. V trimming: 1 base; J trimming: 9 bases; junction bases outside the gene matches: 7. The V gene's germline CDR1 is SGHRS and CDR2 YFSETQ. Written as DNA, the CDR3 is TGCGCCAGCAGCTTGTCGGAGCTAGCGGGAGCTGAGCAGTTCTTC. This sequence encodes CASSLSELAGAEQFF.

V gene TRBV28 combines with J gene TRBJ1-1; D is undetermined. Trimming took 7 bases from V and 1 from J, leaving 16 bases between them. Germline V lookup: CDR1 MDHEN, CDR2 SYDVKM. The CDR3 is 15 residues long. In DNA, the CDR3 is TGTGCCAGCACTCTCCGGACGGACTGGAACACTGAAGCTTTCTTT. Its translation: CASTLRTDWNTEAFF.

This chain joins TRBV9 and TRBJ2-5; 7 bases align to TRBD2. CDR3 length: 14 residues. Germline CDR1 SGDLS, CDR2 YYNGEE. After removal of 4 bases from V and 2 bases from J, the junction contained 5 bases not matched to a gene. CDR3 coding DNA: TGTGCCAGCAGCCCCCGGGACTATCAAGAGACCCAGTACTTC. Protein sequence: CASSPRDYQETQYF.

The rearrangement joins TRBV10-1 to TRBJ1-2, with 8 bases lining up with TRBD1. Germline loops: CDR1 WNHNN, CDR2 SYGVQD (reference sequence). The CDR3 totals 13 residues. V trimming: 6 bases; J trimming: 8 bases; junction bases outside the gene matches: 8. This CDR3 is CASSVDRAGGYTF. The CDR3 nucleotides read TGCGCCAGCAGCGTGGACAGGGCCGGCGGCTACACCTTC.

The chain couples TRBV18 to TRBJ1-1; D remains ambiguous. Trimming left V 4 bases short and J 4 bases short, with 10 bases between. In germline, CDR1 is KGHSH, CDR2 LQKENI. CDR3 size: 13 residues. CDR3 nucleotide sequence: TGTGCCAGCTCACGATACGAGGGCACTGAAGCTTTCTTT. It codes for CASSRYEGTEAFF.